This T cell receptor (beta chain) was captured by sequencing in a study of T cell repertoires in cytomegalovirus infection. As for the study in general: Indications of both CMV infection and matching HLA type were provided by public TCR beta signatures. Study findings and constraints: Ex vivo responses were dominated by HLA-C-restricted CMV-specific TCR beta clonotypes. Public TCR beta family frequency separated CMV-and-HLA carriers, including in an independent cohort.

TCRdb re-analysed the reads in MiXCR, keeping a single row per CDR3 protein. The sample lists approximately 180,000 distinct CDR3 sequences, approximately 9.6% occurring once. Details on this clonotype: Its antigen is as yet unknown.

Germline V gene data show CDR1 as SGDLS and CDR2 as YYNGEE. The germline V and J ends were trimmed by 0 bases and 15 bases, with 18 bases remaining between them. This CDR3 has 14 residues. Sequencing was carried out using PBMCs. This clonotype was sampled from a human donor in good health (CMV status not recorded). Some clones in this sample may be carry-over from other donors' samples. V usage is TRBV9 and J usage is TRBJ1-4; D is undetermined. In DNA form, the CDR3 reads TGTGCCAGCAGCGTAGGCACGGATCCTCTAAGGGTGTTTTTT. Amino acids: CASSVGTDPLRVFF.